Following are 17 T cell receptor beta chains from one sample sequenced in a study of blood T cell repertoires in COVID-19. Profiling relied on immunoSEQ multiplex PCR, and the TCRdb table lists in-frame clones only, not all of them. The table lists about 280,000 clones, approximately 80% of them singletons. Sequenced material: PBMCs or T cells enriched from blood (not recorded which). The receptors here all came from a man aged 35 to 55 who had been exposed to COVID-19.

The chain employs TRBV7-8 and TRBJ2-5; D is unclear. Germline V lookup: CDR1 SGHVS, CDR2 FQNEAQ. Trimming shortened V by 1 base and J by 5 bases, and 17 bases separated the two germline ends. This CDR3 has 16 amino acids. The CDR3 bases are TGTGCCAGCAGCTTAGTGGCCTCCTCCGGGTTCGAGACCCAGTACTTC. It is translated as CASSLVASSGFETQYF.

This clone appeared once. The CDR3 here is CASSSSVYTDTQYF. The DNA for the CDR3 is TGTGCCAGCAGCTCCTCAGTTTACACAGATACGCAGTATTTT. The chain recombines TRBV7-9 with TRBJ2-3; D is unresolved. CDR1 is SEHNR, CDR2 FQNEAQ, per germline (reference sequence). The CDR3 runs 14 residues. Trimming shortened V by 4 bases and J by 2 bases, and 10 bases separated the two germline ends. The full variable domain, with the rest looked up from reference TRBV7-9 and TRBJ2-3, is DTGVSQNPRHKITKRGQNVTFRCDPISEHNRLYWYRQTLGQGPEFLTYFQNEAQLEKSRLLSDRFSAERPKGSFSTLEIQRTEQGDSAMYLCASSSSVYTDTQYFGPGTRLTVL.

The chain couples TRBV7-2 to TRBJ1-2, with 7 bases aligning to TRBD1. The CDR3 contains 17 residues. With 4 bases clipped from V and 5 bases from J, the junction kept 16 bases outside the gene matches. Germline V CDR1 and CDR2: SGHTA, FQGNSA. CDR3 in amino acids: CASSSRQGSSILYGYTF. CDR3 sequence (DNA): TGTGCCAGCAGCTCGAGACAGGGCAGTTCGATTTTATATGGCTACACCTTC.

J is TRBJ2-7 and V is TRBV6-5; tentative D call: TRBD2 (6 bases). V was shortened by 8 bases and J by 1 base, with 15 bases between the two germline ends. This CDR3 contains 14 residues. The germline V gene has CDR1 MNHEY and CDR2 SVGAGI. The CDR3 spells CASRPLAPSYEQYF. CDR3 DNA sequence: TGTGCCAGCCGACCACTAGCCCCGTCCTACGAGCAGTACTTC.

The chain has TRBV9 and TRBJ1-2, with D possibly matching TRBD1 (5 bases). Per germline, CDR1 SGDLS and CDR2 YYNGEE. V lost 3 bases and J 4 bases, leaving 19 bases between the germline ends. The CDR3 sequence is 16 residues long. The CDR3 nucleotides are TGTGCCAGCAGCGGTTATAAGGGGAGCGGGGGCTATGGCTACACCTTC. As protein: CASSGYKGSGGYGYTF.

The chain carries TRBV4-1 and TRBJ2-2; tentative D call: TRBD1 (6 bases). Looked up from germline, CDR1 is MGHRA and CDR2 is YSYEKL. The V gene lost 0 bases and the J gene lost 7 bases, with 9 bases spanning the gap. The CDR3 contains 14 residues. Here the CDR3 reads CASSQDRGGGELFF. The CDR3 nucleotides read TGCGCCAGCAGCCAAGACAGGGGCGGCGGGGAGCTGTTTTTT.

The chain combines TRBV2 with TRBJ2-3; D is unresolved. Germline V gene data show CDR1 as SNHLY and CDR2 as FYNNEI. V lost 2 bases to trimming and J lost 0 bases, with 12 bases between them. The CDR3 has 16 residues. Here the CDR3 reads CASSENGRPSTDTQYF. CDR3 DNA sequence: TGTGCCAGCAGTGAAAACGGCAGGCCGAGCACAGATACGCAGTATTTT.

This clone was seen a handful of times. The rearrangement uses TRBV5-5 and TRBJ1-4; a weak D match, TRBD1 (5 bases). The V gene lost 4 bases and the J gene lost 8 bases, with 15 bases spanning the gap. The germline V gene encodes CDR1 SGHKS and CDR2 YYEKEE (reference sequence). CDR3 length: 14 residues. The CDR3 sequence: CASSRHPQGEKLFF. The CDR3 coding sequence is TGTGCCAGCAGCCGACACCCCCAGGGCGAAAAACTGTTTTTT.

CDR3 DNA sequence: TGTGCCACCAGCCTAGCGGGAGAAGAGACCCAGTACTTC. This encodes CATSLAGEETQYF. The chain joins TRBV24-1 to TRBJ2-5; 10 bases map to TRBD2. Germline CDR1 KGHDR, CDR2 SFDVKD. J lost 3 bases, V lost 7 bases, and 1 base had no gene match. CDR3 length: 13 residues.

The gene calls are TRBV7-9 and TRBJ1-1; D possibly corresponds to TRBD1 (6 bases). V dropped 5 bases and J dropped 5 bases, with 9 bases sitting between them. This CDR3 is built from 12 residues. The germline CDR1 and CDR2 sequences are SEHNR and FQNEAQ (reference sequence). CDR3 DNA: TGTGCCAGCAGCCCACAGGGAACTGAAGCTTTCTTT. It yields the protein CASSPQGTEAFF.

V gene TRBV6-5 combines with J gene TRBJ2-3, with D tentatively TRBD2 (5 bases). V was clipped by 7 bases and J by 6 bases, with 14 bases between them. CDR1 and CDR2 from the germline V gene are MNHEY and SVGAGI. This CDR3 has 13 residues. The chain's CDR3 is CASTQRLTDTQYF. CDR3 bases: TGTGCCAGCACACAAAGACTAACTGATACGCAGTATTTT.

This sequence joins TRBV18 and TRBJ1-6; no reliable D call. The ends were cut back, 2 bases at V and 5 bases at J, with 10 bases in the middle. This CDR3 comprises 15 residues. The germline V gene has CDR1 KGHSH and CDR2 LQKENI. The CDR3: CASSPSALNNSPLHF. The CDR3 bases are TGTGCCAGCTCACCATCTGCTCTAAATAATTCACCCCTCCACTTT.

The V call is TRBV7-6, the J call TRBJ2-1; 9 bases line up with TRBD2. The CDR3 covers 16 residues. Germline-derived CDR1 and CDR2 are SGHVS and FNYEAQ. The ends lost 2 bases at V and 9 bases at J; junction bases unmatched: 11. The CDR3 DNA reads TGTGCCAGCAGCTTAATGTCCGGGACTAGCAGGGGTGAGCAGTTCTTC. Translation: CASSLMSGTSRGEQFF.

In this sample, this clone turned up a few times. CDR3 sequence (DNA): TGTGCCAGCAGTGAACCGGGACAGGGAGGATTTGGCTACACCTTC. Translated: CASSEPGQGGFGYTF. The chain uses TRBV6-1 and TRBJ1-2; TRBD1 matches 9 bases. This CDR3 is built from 15 residues. Germline trimming cut 2 bases from V and 7 bases from J; bases unmatched to any gene: 8. Germline CDR1 and CDR2: MNHNS and SASEGT.

CDR3 DNA sequence: TGCAGCGGTCTAGCGGGAGGAGAGACCCAGTACTTC. It encodes CSGLAGGETQYF. The chain links TRBV29-1 to TRBJ2-5; 11 nucleotides agree with TRBD2. The CDR3 has 12 residues. Germline loops: CDR1 SQVTM, CDR2 ANQGSEA. V shed 7 bases, J shed 4 bases, and the junction held 2 bases outside the gene matches.

The chain has TRBV24-1 and TRBJ2-1; TRBD2 matches 11 bases. With V trimmed by 5 bases and J by 5 bases, 31 bases remained unmatched. CDR1 and CDR2 (germline): KGHDR, SFDVKD. This CDR3 has 24 amino acids. The CDR3 spells CATSANPGQALLAGDLRRNNEQFF. The CDR3 region has the DNA TGTGCCACCAGTGCCAATCCGGGACAGGCCTTACTAGCGGGAGATCTCCGACGGAACAATGAGCAGTTCTTC.

The rearrangement joins TRBV21-1 to TRBJ1-5. TRBV21-1 is designated a pseudogene. This CDR3 is built from 17 residues. The CDR3 is CASSKVSNSHSNQPQHF. In nucleotides, the CDR3 is TGTGCCAGCAGCAAAGTGTCAAACTCTCATAGCAATCAGCCCCAGCATTTT.